This paragraph reports one T cell receptor (beta chain). This specimen belongs to a study of blood T cell repertoires in COVID-19. Study background: PBMCs, B-cell-depleted T cells, or T cells were the source of the cDNA or gDNA that made up the material.

V gave up 7 bases and J gave up 4 bases; unmatched junction bases: 10. There are 16 residues in the CDR3. Germline V lookup: CDR1 SNHLY, CDR2 FYNNEI. In the authors' methods: Counts of nucleated cells, estimated from reference gene primer amplification, were obtained. Some clones are missing from TCRdb's copy, which holds only in-frame ones; the method was immunoSEQ multiplex PCR. That table supplies the V and J calls and clone size; D and trimming were determined from the DNA. The profile shows approximately 150,000 clones, around 90% of them singletons. The rearrangement links TRBV2 to TRBJ1-6, with 7 bases lining up with TRBD1. The sequence derives from a man aged 45-65 years who had recovered from COVID-19. The specimen was peripheral blood. CDR3 protein: CASTIRGGSYNSPLHF. The CDR3 coding sequence is TGTGCCAGCACAATAAGAGGGGGCTCATATAATTCACCCCTCCACTTT.